The 32 T cell receptor beta chains presented below share a single source sample, sequenced in a study of T-cell memory formation after mild COVID-19. MiXCR was run by TCRdb on the 5' RACE reads, yielding one entry per CDR3 protein. The sample has 450,000 to 700,000 distinct CDR3 sequences, roughly 18% seen once. The material sequenced was PBMCs or a T cell subset sorted from them (not recorded which). All receptors derive from an adult woman who had mild COVID-19 (a few samples of this study predate the infection). Cell type and time point are not known.

About this clonotype: Germline is not matched at one junction end, which may reflect a read error. V is TRBV30 and J is TRBJ1-2; tentatively, D is TRBD1 (6 bases). Per germline, CDR1 GTSNPN and CDR2 SVGIG (reference sequence). The CDR3 sequence is 11 residues long. The CDR3 sequence is CAWTVLGASYF. In nucleotides, the CDR3 is TGTGCCTGGACCGTGTTGGGGGCGTCTTACTTC.

In its sample, this clonotype was seen many times. V is TRBV6-5 and J is TRBJ2-3; 9 positions match TRBD2. CDR3 length: 15 amino acids. Germline CDR1 reads MNHEY; CDR2 reads SVGAGI. V lost 6 bases and J lost 4; bases outside the gene matches: 8. The CDR3 DNA is TGTGCCAGCAGCCTGCGGGGGGGCCTCGCAGATACGCAGTATTTT. Amino acids: CASSLRGGLADTQYF.

This clonotype turned up a few times. The chain recombines TRBV7-6 with TRBJ2-1; a possible D gene is TRBD1 (5 bases). The V and J ends lost 0 bases and 6 bases respectively, with 9 bases between them. Germline-derived CDR1 and CDR2 are SGHVS and FNYEAQ. This CDR3 has 14 amino acids. The DNA of the CDR3 is TGTGCCAGCAGCTTAGCGTGGGGCGGCAATGAGCAGTTCTTC. Protein: CASSLAWGGNEQFF.

V and J are TRBV2 and TRBJ1-2, with a weak D call TRBD1 (6 bases). The CDR3 length is 15 residues. Deletions cut 5 bases from V and 1 base from J, with 14 bases between. Germline-derived CDR1 and CDR2 are SNHLY and FYNNEI. The CDR3 sequence: CASSLDRNLNYGYTF. The CDR3 DNA is TGTGCCAGCAGTCTTGACAGGAACCTTAACTATGGCTACACCTTC.

As to this clonotype: The CDR3 does not close with the conserved phenylalanine or tryptophan, likely indicating a read error. It is unclear where the CDR3 begins or ends on the DNA, so no DNA is shown, and the CDR3 is as TCRdb lists it. The chain recombines TRBV21-1 with TRBJ2-1; TRBD2 is the table's D call and was not checked against the DNA. TRBV21-1 is labeled a pseudogene. The CDR3 spans 13 residues, counting both ends. The CDR3 spells CASSKKTITGGMI.

The CDR3 region is CASSQEAGQVTDTQYF. CDR3 sequence (DNA): TGCGCCAGCAGCCAAGAGGCAGGACAGGTCACAGATACGCAGTATTTT. The V gene is TRBV4-1, the J gene TRBJ2-3, with TRBD1 identical over 7 bases. Germline trimming cut 0 bases from V and 2 bases from J; bases unmatched to any gene: 5. Germline-derived CDR1 and CDR2 are MGHRA and YSYEKL. CDR3 length: 16 amino acids.

This chain uses TRBV24-1 with TRBJ1-1; TRBD1 might be the D (5 bases). CDR1 and CDR2 from the germline V gene are KGHDR and SFDVKD. This CDR3 is built from 13 residues. V was cut by 5 bases and J by 5 bases, with 11 bases left in between. As DNA, the CDR3 is TGTGCCACCAGTGGGCGTAGGGGTACTGAAGCTTTCTTT. Protein: CATSGRRGTEAFF.

This chain connects TRBV7-9 to TRBJ2-1, with unresolved D. Germline V gene data show CDR1 as SEHNR and CDR2 as FQNEAQ (reference sequence). With 2 bases removed from V and 6 bases from J, the gap between germline ends came to 20 bases. The CDR3 contains 17 residues. The CDR3: CASSLPPLGARSNEQFF. In nucleotides, the CDR3 is TGTGCCAGCAGCTTACCTCCTCTAGGAGCTCGGTCCAATGAGCAGTTCTTC.

This clonotype came up many times. The rearrangement links TRBV7-6 to TRBJ2-2; possible D gene TRBD2, 6 bases. V was clipped by 2 bases and J by 6 bases, with 22 bases between them. The CDR3 consists of 18 residues. Germline loops: CDR1 SGHVS, CDR2 FNYEAQ. CDR3 in amino acids: CASSLRDPGSTGAGELFF. CDR3 DNA: TGTGCCAGCAGCTTAAGGGATCCGGGATCCACGGGGGCCGGGGAGCTGTTTTTT.

This clonotype was detected a few times. This sequence joins TRBV4-3 and TRBJ1-5; the D is unclear. The V gene lost 0 bases and the J gene lost 2 bases, with 14 bases spanning the gap. CDR1 and CDR2 (germline): LGHNA, YSLEER. The CDR3 loop spans 17 amino acids. The CDR3 reads CASSQDSVPYGNQPQHF. CDR3 coding DNA: TGCGCCAGCAGCCAAGATTCGGTCCCGTACGGCAATCAGCCCCAGCATTTT.

In its sample, this clonotype was seen a few times. V usage is TRBV9 and J usage is TRBJ1-1; D is unresolved. V dropped 4 bases and J dropped 0 bases, with 22 bases sitting between them. CDR1 and CDR2 from the germline V gene are SGDLS and YYNGEE. This CDR3 region has 18 residues. The CDR3 nucleotides read TGTGCCAGCAGCTCGAGAGGCGTAGCCAAGGCGATGAACACTGAAGCTTTCTTT. Amino acids: CASSSRGVAKAMNTEAFF. The entire variable domain, with the rest obtained from reference TRBV9 and TRBJ1-1, is as follows: DSGVTQTPKHLITATGQRVTLRCSPRSGDLSVYWYQQSLDQGLQFLIQYYNGEERAKGNILERFSAQQFPDLHSELNLSSLELGDSALYFCASSSRGVAKAMNTEAFFGQGTRLTVV.

CDR3 DNA: TGCAGTGCCAACGTAAGGACGGTCACAGATACGCAGTATTTT. Translation gives CSANVRTVTDTQYF. The chain links TRBV20-1 to TRBJ2-3, with unresolved D. The V gene lost 6 bases and the J gene lost 2 bases, with 15 bases spanning the gap. CDR3 length: 14 amino acids. In germline, CDR1 is DFQATT, CDR2 SNEGSKA (reference sequence).

The sample holds a few counts of this clonotype. This chain uses TRBV28 with TRBJ2-3, with 13 nucleotides matching TRBD2. The CDR3 totals 15 residues. Trimming cost V 6 bases and J 6 bases; bases outside gene matches: 6. Per the germline V gene, CDR1 is MDHEN and CDR2 is SYDVKM. In nucleotides, the CDR3 is TGTGCCAGCAGCCAACTAGCGGGAGGGCCGGATACGCAGTATTTT. As protein: CASSQLAGGPDTQYF.

This sequence joins TRBV7-2 and TRBJ1-2, with D possibly being TRBD1 (6 bases). V lost 5 bases, J lost 8 bases, and 15 bases lay in between. The CDR3 covers 13 residues. CDR1 SGHTA and CDR2 FQGNSA come from the germline V gene. CDR3 in DNA: TGTGCCAGCAGCCGAGGGGGAGAGATCGGCTACACCTTC. Its protein is CASSRGGEIGYTF. Full variable domain (outside the CDR3, taken from reference TRBV7-2 and TRBJ1-2): GAGVSQSPSNKVTEKGKDVELRCDPISGHTALYWYRQSLGQGLEFLIYFQGNSAPDKSGLPSDRFSAERTGGSVSTLTIQRTQQEDSAVYLCASSRGGEIGYTFGSGTRLTVV.

This clonotype has just a few counts. V gene TRBV7-9 combines with J gene TRBJ2-3; no clear D. There are 15 residues in the CDR3. Looked up from germline, CDR1 is SEHNR and CDR2 is FQNEAQ (reference sequence). Trimming took off 5 bases at V and 1 base at J, with 13 bases between the two ends. In DNA, the CDR3 is TGTGCCAGCAGCGCAAACGTCGTAGGCACAGATACGCAGTATTTT. This gives the protein CASSANVVGTDTQYF.

The chain has TRBV13 and TRBJ2-7, with D possibly being TRBD1 (6 bases). Germline CDR1 is PRHDT and CDR2 is FYEKMQ (reference sequence). CDR3 length: 14 amino acids. The V end lost 4 bases, the J end lost 0 bases, and 10 bases lay between the germline ends. CDR3 amino acids: CASSSGQYSYEQYF. The CDR3 nucleotides are TGTGCCAGCAGCTCAGGACAGTACTCCTACGAGCAGTACTTC.

This clonotype was seen a handful of times. J is TRBJ2-1 and V is TRBV7-2, with 10 positions matching TRBD2. CDR1 and CDR2 (germline): SGHTA, FQGNSA. The V gene end was trimmed by 2 bases and the J gene end by 8 bases; junction bases not matched to a gene: 6. The CDR3 length is 15 residues. CDR3 loop: CASSLRGLANHEQFF. The DNA for the CDR3 is TGTGCCAGCAGCTTAAGGGGACTAGCGAATCATGAGCAGTTCTTC.

The rearrangement links TRBV7-9 to TRBJ2-7; D is possibly TRBD1 or TRBD2 (6 bases each). Per germline, CDR1 SEHNR and CDR2 FQNEAQ (reference sequence). V was cut by 3 bases and J by 3 bases, with 18 bases left in between. The CDR3 loop spans 16 amino acids. CDR3 in amino acids: CASSFLVGGYVYEQYF. Written as DNA, the CDR3 is TGTGCCAGCAGCTTTTTAGTGGGGGGCTACGTCTACGAGCAGTACTTC.

This clonotype was recorded a few times. The J gene is TRBJ2-2, the V gene TRBV7-3; tentatively, D is TRBD1 (6 bases). Germline V gene data show CDR1 as SGHTA and CDR2 as FQGTGA. The length of the CDR3 is 16 residues. V gave up 4 bases and J gave up 7 bases, with 19 bases separating them. The CDR3 region has the DNA TGTGCCAGCAGCTCCGAGTCAGGGGTAGCTTACGGGGAGCTGTTTTTT. It specifies CASSSESGVAYGELFF.

This clonotype has only a few counts. At one end the junction does not follow the germline gene, possibly because of a read error. The chain combines TRBV7-3 with TRBJ2-3; D unresolved. The CDR3 contains 13 residues. Germline V CDR1 and CDR2: SGHTA, FQGTGA. Here the CDR3 DNA reads TGTGCCAGCAGCTTGGGCAGCACATATACGCAGTATTTT. This codes for CASSLGSTYTQYF.

This clonotype was seen repeatedly, ten times or more. The DNA of the CDR3 is TGTGCCAGCAGCTTAAACTCGGGGGGCTACAACGAGCAGTACTTC. Its translation is CASSLNSGGYNEQYF. V is TRBV7-9 and J is TRBJ2-7; maybe TRBD2 (7 bases). Per germline, CDR1 SEHNR and CDR2 FQNEAQ (reference sequence). This CDR3 comprises 15 residues. V was clipped by 2 bases and J by 5 bases, with 16 bases between them.

The chain couples TRBV7-9 to TRBJ2-1; 11 bases agree with TRBD2. The CDR3 runs to 14 residues. V shed 3 bases, J shed 5 bases, and the junction held 0 bases outside the gene matches. Germline-derived CDR1 and CDR2 are SEHNR and FQNEAQ (reference sequence). The CDR3 DNA reads as TGTGCCAGCAGCTTTAGCGGGGGGGACAATGAGCAGTTCTTC. Translation: CASSFSGGDNEQFF.

This chain links TRBV12-3 or TRBV12-4 with TRBJ1-4; D may be TRBD1 (6 bases). The ends were cut back, 7 bases at V and 8 bases at J, with 23 bases in the middle. The CDR3 totals 16 residues. CDR3 loop: CASNSEGGQGHEKLFF. The CDR3 DNA reads as TGTGCCAGCAATTCCGAGGGGGGCCAGGGGCACGAAAAACTGTTTTTT.

This clonotype was seen only a few times. The CDR3 sequence is CASSFPEGQGKNTQYF. CDR3 DNA: TGTGCCAGCAGCTTTCCTGAGGGACAGGGTAAAAATACGCAGTATTTT. The rearrangement uses TRBV7-9 and TRBJ2-3; 9 nucleotides line up with TRBD1. V shed 3 bases and J 7 bases; nucleotides not matched to a gene: 11. The germline V gene encodes CDR1 SEHNR and CDR2 FQNEAQ (reference sequence). The CDR3 runs to 16 residues.

The chain has TRBV15 and TRBJ2-1; TRBD2 is a possible D gene (6 bases). Germline V gives CDR1 LNHNV, CDR2 YYDKDF (reference sequence). Trimming stripped 1 base from V and 1 base from J, with 8 bases between. This CDR3 is 15 amino acids long. The CDR3 spells CATSRGGTSYNEQFF. In DNA form, the CDR3 reads TGTGCCACCAGCAGAGGAGGGACTTCCTACAATGAGCAGTTCTTC.

This chain joins TRBV24-1 and TRBJ2-1; 12 nucleotides match TRBD2. The CDR3 spans 16 residues. The ends lost 2 bases at V and 8 bases at J; junction bases unmatched: 6. Germline CDR1 reads KGHDR; CDR2 reads SFDVKD. The CDR3 sequence: CATSDYLAGGGDEQFF. The DNA of the CDR3 is TGTGCCACCAGTGATTACCTAGCGGGAGGGGGCGATGAGCAGTTCTTC.

The chain carries TRBV7-2 and TRBJ1-5, with D possibly matching TRBD1 (6 bases). From germline, CDR1 is SGHTA and CDR2 FQGNSA. Trimming took off 2 bases at V and 5 bases at J, with 13 bases between the two ends. The CDR3 totals 15 residues. Here the CDR3 DNA reads TGTGCCAGCAGCTTATGGGGGGCAAGTGATCAGCCCCAGCATTTT. Protein product: CASSLWGASDQPQHF. Together with reference TRBV7-2 and TRBJ1-5, the CDR3 gives the full variable domain: GAGVSQSPSNKVTEKGKDVELRCDPISGHTALYWYRQSLGQGLEFLIYFQGNSAPDKSGLPSDRFSAERTGGSVSTLTIQRTQQEDSAVYLCASSLWGASDQPQHFGDGTRLSIL.

The CDR3 sequence is CSARVLSTEAFF. The CDR3 DNA sequence: TGCAGTGCTAGAGTCCTGAGTACTGAAGCTTTCTTT. The chain carries TRBV20-1 and TRBJ1-1, with D uncertain. CDR1 is DFQATT and CDR2 is SNEGSKA in the germline V gene (reference sequence). V lost 1 base to trimming and J lost 5 bases, with 8 bases between them. The CDR3 covers 12 residues.

The chain couples TRBV7-6 to TRBJ2-3; D is undetermined. Germline CDR1 SGHVS, CDR2 FNYEAQ. Trimming shortened V by 1 base and J by 13 bases, and 15 bases separated the two germline ends. The CDR3 is 13 amino acids. The CDR3 DNA is TGTGCCAGCAGCTTAGACCTTAGCCCGATCAAGTATTTT. It encodes CASSLDLSPIKYF.

This clonotype was seen a few times. CDR3 sequence reads: CASSFTALGGHAEAFF. Written as DNA, the CDR3 is TGCGCCAGCAGCTTCACAGCCCTCGGTGGACACGCTGAAGCTTTCTTT. The chain is built from TRBV5-1 and TRBJ1-1; possibly TRBD1 for D (5 bases). The germline V and J ends were trimmed by 2 bases and 6 bases, with 20 bases remaining between them. The CDR3 length is 16 residues. Germline CDR1 is SGHRS and CDR2 is YFSETQ.

This clonotype was detected only a few times. The chain joins TRBV6-5 to TRBJ1-5, with TRBD1 identical over 9 bases. The V segment lost 2 bases and the J segment 6 bases; nucleotides outside the gene matches: 2. The CDR3 extends over 14 amino acids. Germline CDR1 and CDR2: MNHEY and SVGAGI. The CDR3 bases are TGTGCCAGCAGTTACCGACAGGGGGGTCAGCCCCAGCATTTT. It codes for CASSYRQGGQPQHF.

This clonotype was recorded a few times. This chain links TRBV20-1 with TRBJ2-3; D may be TRBD2 (6 bases). The CDR3 has 16 residues. Germline V lookup: CDR1 DFQATT, CDR2 SNEGSKA (reference sequence). Trimming shortened V by 0 bases and J by 0 bases, and 13 bases separated the two germline ends. CDR3 sequence: CSARDLLRGSTDTQYF. Here the CDR3 DNA reads TGCAGTGCTAGAGATCTACTGCGGGGCAGCACAGATACGCAGTATTTT.